Below, 26 T cell receptor beta chains from the same sample are listed, as sequenced in a study of T-cell reconstitution after alpha-beta-depleted transplantation in children. It was with unique molecular identifiers that the TCRbeta library was prepared. TCRdb re-called the PCR reads through MiXCR, storing one row per CDR3 protein. The table records approximately 250,000 distinct CDR3 sequences, roughly 26% of them present only once. The sequences come from PBMCs, collected before TCRalphabeta/CD19-depleted stem cell transplant. These receptors all come from a girl aged 2-10 years with Fanconi anemia, due to receive a stem cell transplant.

The rearrangement joins TRBV10-2 to TRBJ2-5; D ambiguous. CDR1 and CDR2 (germline): WSHSY, SAAADI. V gave up 7 bases and J gave up 0 bases, with 6 bases separating them. CDR3 length: 12 amino acids. CDR3 in DNA: TGCGCCAGCATGTTTAACCAAGAGACCCAGTACTTC. Its protein product is CASMFNQETQYF.

This clonotype was counted at least ten times. The V gene is TRBV18, the J gene TRBJ2-2; D is ambiguous. Trimming cost V 2 bases and J 0 bases, with 10 bases left between them. This CDR3 is built from 16 residues. Germline CDR1 reads KGHSH; CDR2 reads LQKENI. The DNA for the CDR3 is TGTGCCAGCTCACCATTGGCCGGTCCGAACACCGGGGAGCTGTTTTTT. This codes for CASSPLAGPNTGELFF.

The table lists this clonotype with many counts. The chain is built from TRBV20-1 and TRBJ2-4, with D unclear. CDR3 length: 13 amino acids. Germline V gene data show CDR1 as DFQATT and CDR2 as SNEGSKA (reference sequence). V was cut by 1 base and J by 0 bases, with 4 bases left in between. The DNA for the CDR3 is TGCAGTGCTAGAGCGGTAGCCAAAAACATTCAGTACTTC. The encoded protein is CSARAVAKNIQYF.

This clonotype was seen at least ten times. V gene TRBV28 combines with J gene TRBJ2-7, with TRBD2 as a possible D gene (5 bases). The germline V gene encodes CDR1 MDHEN and CDR2 SYDVKM. The germline V and J ends were trimmed by 8 bases and 0 bases, with 8 bases remaining between them. The CDR3 consists of 12 residues. The CDR3: CASGLLSYEQYF. CDR3 DNA sequence: TGTGCCAGCGGACTTCTCTCCTACGAGCAGTACTTC. Full variable domain (outside the CDR3, taken from reference TRBV28 and TRBJ2-7): DVKVTQSSRYLVKRTGEKVFLECVQDMDHENMFWYRQDPGLGLRLIYFSYDVKMKEKGDIPEGYSVSREKKERFSLILESASTNQTSMYLCASGLLSYEQYFGPGTRLTVT.

This clonotype has ten or more counts. CDR3 sequence reads: CSANGQGNQPQHF. The CDR3, as DNA: TGCAGTGCTAACGGACAGGGTAATCAGCCCCAGCATTTT. This chain links TRBV20-1 with TRBJ1-5, with TRBD1 identical over 8 bases. The germline CDR1 and CDR2 sequences are DFQATT and SNEGSKA (reference sequence). The CDR3 length is 13 residues. The V gene end was trimmed by 4 bases and the J gene end by 4 bases; junction bases not matched to a gene: 3.

This rearrangement joins TRBV7-2 to TRBJ2-3; D not certain. The germline gives CDR1 SGHTA, CDR2 FQGNSA. Trimming removed 3 bases at V and 9 bases at J, with 7 bases between. CDR3 length equals 11 residues. In nucleotides, the CDR3 is TGTGCCAGCAGCTTTGGTAAGACGCAGTATTTT. This gives the protein CASSFGKTQYF.

CDR3 coding DNA: TGCAGCGTTCGATTAGGGCTCTCCTACGAGCAGTACTTC. Translated: CSVRLGLSYEQYF. The chain is built from TRBV29-1 and TRBJ2-7, with no clear D. The germline V gene has CDR1 SQVTM and CDR2 ANQGSEA. V lost 5 bases, J lost 0 bases, and 11 bases lay in between. The CDR3 consists of 13 residues.

This chain links TRBV20-1 with TRBJ2-7; D unresolved. The CDR3 runs 14 residues. CDR1 is DFQATT and CDR2 is SNEGSKA in the germline V gene (reference sequence). V gave up 3 bases and J gave up 3 bases, with 15 bases separating them. CDR3 nucleotides: TGCAGTGCTAGGCACTCAGTAGTTCTCTACGAGCAGTACTTC. The encoded protein is CSARHSVVLYEQYF.

This clonotype has a count of ten or more. The rearrangement joins TRBV20-1 to TRBJ1-1; weak D call: TRBD1 (6 bases). V was trimmed by 2 bases and J by 4 bases, leaving 8 bases between them. The germline V gene encodes CDR1 DFQATT and CDR2 SNEGSKA (reference sequence). The CDR3 spans 12 residues. Written as DNA, the CDR3 is TGCAGTGCTAGATGGACAGCCACTGAAGCTTTCTTT. This translates into CSARWTATEAFF.

This clonotype was recorded only once. A junction end diverges from the germline sequence, so it may reflect a read error. The rearrangement links TRBV29-1 to TRBJ2-1; D might be TRBD1 or TRBD2, each matching 6 bases. CDR1 and CDR2 from the germline V gene are SQVTM and ANQGSEA. CDR3 size: 15 residues. CDR3 DNA: TGCAGCGTTCGGGGGCTTCCTGCCAGCTACTATGAGCAGTTCTTC. This gives the protein CSVRGLPASYYEQFF.

This clonotype was recorded many times. The chain joins TRBV7-2 to TRBJ2-2; D unresolved. The V gene's germline CDR1 is SGHTA and CDR2 FQGNSA. This CDR3 has 16 amino acids. The V end was cut by 2 bases, the J end by 2 bases, with 12 bases between. CDR3 sequence: CASSLNSGPNTGELFF. The CDR3 DNA is TGTGCCAGCAGCTTAAACTCAGGTCCTAACACCGGGGAGCTGTTTTTT. The full variable domain, with the rest looked up from reference TRBV7-2 and TRBJ2-2, is GAGVSQSPSNKVTEKGKDVELRCDPISGHTALYWYRQSLGQGLEFLIYFQGNSAPDKSGLPSDRFSAERTGGSVSTLTIQRTQQEDSAVYLCASSLNSGPNTGELFFGEGSRLTVL.

In its sample, this clonotype was seen many times. The chain recombines TRBV12-3 or TRBV12-4 with TRBJ2-5; 7 bases fit TRBD2. The CDR3 consists of 13 residues. The trim removed 8 bases at V and 4 bases at J, leaving 7 bases unmatched. The CDR3 DNA sequence: TGTGCCAGCCTACGGTCGGGGGGAGAGACCCAGTACTTC. As protein: CASLRSGGETQYF.

This clonotype was seen repeatedly, ten times or more. The chain recombines TRBV10-3 with TRBJ2-3; D is perhaps TRBD2 (6 bases). The CDR3 is made up of 16 amino acids. The ends were cut back, 3 bases at V and 2 bases at J, with 15 bases in the middle. Germline V CDR1 and CDR2: ENHRY, SYGVKD. The CDR3 is CAISDGGIGATDTQYF. The CDR3 DNA follows: TGTGCCATCAGTGACGGAGGGATTGGAGCCACAGATACGCAGTATTTT.

This chain uses TRBV29-1 with TRBJ2-1; perhaps TRBD2 as D (6 bases). From germline, CDR1 is SQVTM and CDR2 ANQGSEA. The CDR3 has 13 amino acids. The CDR3 region is CSDGGPVGNEQFF. In DNA form, the CDR3 reads TGCAGTGATGGAGGGCCGGTTGGCAATGAGCAGTTCTTC.

The genes are TRBV28 and TRBJ2-7, with a tentative D call TRBD1 (6 bases). V was shortened by 5 bases and J by 7 bases, with 15 bases between the two germline ends. The CDR3 loop spans 13 amino acids. Germline V lookup: CDR1 MDHEN, CDR2 SYDVKM. The CDR3 reads CASSRPFRGEQYF. The CDR3 coding sequence is TGTGCCAGCAGTAGACCTTTTAGGGGGGAGCAGTACTTC. Complete variable domain (other parts from reference TRBV28 and TRBJ2-7): DVKVTQSSRYLVKRTGEKVFLECVQDMDHENMFWYRQDPGLGLRLIYFSYDVKMKEKGDIPEGYSVSREKKERFSLILESASTNQTSMYLCASSRPFRGEQYFGPGTRLTVT.

The sample holds many counts of this clonotype. This chain links TRBV12-3 or TRBV12-4 with TRBJ2-7, with 9 bases aligning to TRBD2. The trim removed 4 bases at V and 3 bases at J, leaving 10 bases unmatched. This CDR3 is built from 16 residues. The DNA for the CDR3 is TGTGCCAGCAGTTGGCGTAGCGGGGGCCGGGTCTACGAGCAGTACTTC. Translation: CASSWRSGGRVYEQYF.

This clonotype has a count of ten or more. The rearrangement links TRBV7-2 to TRBJ2-7; 8 positions match TRBD1. The CDR3 covers 14 residues. Unmatched junction bases numbered 6, after V lost 2 bases and J lost 6 bases. Germline V gives CDR1 SGHTA, CDR2 FQGNSA. CDR3 sequence: CASSLLQGAGEQYF. CDR3 bases: TGTGCCAGCAGCTTACTCCAGGGGGCAGGCGAGCAGTACTTC. Drawing the rest from reference TRBV7-2 and TRBJ2-7, the complete variable domain is GAGVSQSPSNKVTEKGKDVELRCDPISGHTALYWYRQSLGQGLEFLIYFQGNSAPDKSGLPSDRFSAERTGGSVSTLTIQRTQQEDSAVYLCASSLLQGAGEQYFGPGTRLTVT.

This clonotype was seen at least ten times. V usage is TRBV7-6 and J usage is TRBJ2-3; 7 nucleotides align to TRBD2. The germline gives CDR1 SGHVS, CDR2 FNYEAQ. This CDR3 is 14 amino acids long. The ends lost 4 bases at V and 2 bases at J; junction bases unmatched: 3. This chain's CDR3 is CASSSLAFTDTQYF. DNA of the CDR3: TGTGCCAGCAGCTCACTAGCGTTCACAGATACGCAGTATTTT.

This clonotype was recorded at least ten times. The chain has TRBV30 and TRBJ2-7; no reliable D call. From germline, CDR1 is GTSNPN and CDR2 SVGIG (reference sequence). V lost 2 bases and J 3 bases, leaving 8 bases between the germline ends. This CDR3 is built from 12 residues. The CDR3 DNA sequence: TGTGCCTGGAGTTACTTGCGCTACGAGCAGTACTTC. This gives the protein CAWSYLRYEQYF.

This clonotype was found many times. The rearrangement joins TRBV12-3 or TRBV12-4 to TRBJ1-1; a possible D gene is TRBD1 (6 bases). The V end was cut by 3 bases, the J end by 7 bases, with 12 bases between. The CDR3 extends over 13 amino acids. The CDR3 here is CASSFGQQFEAFF. The CDR3 DNA follows: TGTGCCAGCAGTTTCGGACAGCAATTTGAAGCTTTCTTT.

This clonotype has a count of ten or more. In nucleotides, the CDR3 is TGCAGTGCTACGGACAAGCGACCCTACGAGCAGTACTTC. Amino acid sequence: CSATDKRPYEQYF. The chain recombines TRBV20-1 with TRBJ2-7, with a weak D call TRBD1 (5 bases). Trimming left V 4 bases short and J 2 bases short, with 12 bases between. This CDR3 has 13 amino acids. Germline-derived CDR1 and CDR2 are DFQATT and SNEGSKA (reference sequence).

DNA of the CDR3: TGCAGCGTCCGGCAGGGAGGTGAAGCTTTCTTT. Its translation: CSVRQGGEAFF. The chain has TRBV29-1 and TRBJ1-1; possibly TRBD1 for D (5 bases). CDR3 length: 11 amino acids. The germline V gene encodes CDR1 SQVTM and CDR2 ANQGSEA. The V gene lost 6 bases and the J gene lost 7 bases, with 12 bases spanning the gap.

This clonotype was seen at least ten times. The chain uses TRBV12-3 or TRBV12-4 and TRBJ2-5; D is unresolved. V was pared by 3 bases and J by 3 bases, with 2 bases between. The CDR3 runs to 11 residues. The CDR3 loop is CASSFEETQYF. The CDR3 DNA sequence: TGTGCCAGCAGTTTTGAAGAGACCCAGTACTTC.

This clonotype was seen many times. The chain has TRBV28 and TRBJ1-5; tentatively, D is TRBD1 (6 bases). With 6 bases removed from V and 0 bases from J, the gap between germline ends came to 12 bases. The CDR3 is 15 residues long. The V gene's germline CDR1 is MDHEN and CDR2 SYDVKM. The CDR3 here is CASRPTGSSNQPQHF. CDR3 sequence (DNA): TGTGCCAGCAGGCCTACAGGGAGTAGCAATCAGCCCCAGCATTTT. Combining the CDR3 with reference TRBV28 and TRBJ1-5 gives the whole variable domain DVKVTQSSRYLVKRTGEKVFLECVQDMDHENMFWYRQDPGLGLRLIYFSYDVKMKEKGDIPEGYSVSREKKERFSLILESASTNQTSMYLCASRPTGSSNQPQHFGDGTRLSIL.

This clonotype was seen ten or more times. This rearrangement joins TRBV20-1 to TRBJ2-5; 15 bases map to TRBD2. This CDR3 is 14 amino acids long. Trimming cost V 6 bases and J 2 bases; bases outside gene matches: 1. From germline, CDR1 is DFQATT and CDR2 SNEGSKA (reference sequence). This CDR3 is CSAGTSGGQETQYF. CDR3 bases: TGCAGTGCCGGGACTAGCGGGGGGCAAGAGACCCAGTACTTC.

A word on this clonotype: A read error is possible here, since a much larger clone lies one base away. The J gene is TRBJ2-3, the V gene TRBV6-4, with TRBD2 as a possible D gene (5 bases). Germline assignment: CDR1 MRHNA and CDR2 SNTAGT. The CDR3 spans 13 residues. As DNA, the CDR3 is TGTGCCAGGAGTGACTCGGTCGGGAATACGCAGTATTTT. It translates to CARSDSVGNTQYF.